This T cell receptor beta chain stems from a study of blood T cell repertoires in COVID-19. There are a few counts of this clone. Germline V gives CDR1 SQVTM, CDR2 ANQGSEA. The CDR3 sequence is 14 residues long. The J segment lost 2 bases and the V segment lost 4 bases, leaving 3 bases of the junction unmatched. Per the study methods: Scientists estimated how many nucleated cells there were by amplifying reference gene primers. The table came from immunoSEQ multiplex PCR; TCRdb's copy has only in-frame clones and leaves some out. D and trimming come from the DNA, and the V and J calls and clone size come from that table. The table shows around 170,000 clones, with approximately 86% occurring only once.

This TCR was sampled from a man in his forties or fifties with active or convalescent COVID-19. V is TRBV29-1 and J is TRBJ2-3; 10 bases line up with TRBD2. Sequencing was carried out using peripheral blood. CDR3 in amino acids: CSVALAGITDTQYF. The DNA for the CDR3 is TGCAGCGTTGCACTAGCGGGGATCACAGATACGCAGTATTTT.